The clone carrying this TCR beta chain was counted a few times. The V gene's germline CDR1 is MNHNS and CDR2 SASEGT. The V gene lost 8 bases and the J gene lost 0 bases, with 10 bases spanning the gap. This CDR3 contains 13 residues. This entry belongs to a study of CD8 T cells in Susac syndrome. RNA in amounts of about 0.45 to 1 ug was reverse transcribed with random hexamers. In TCRdb, the immunoSEQ multiplex PCR reads were re-called with MiXCR into one record per CDR3 protein. Here the sample spans 330,000 or so distinct CDR3 sequences, 65% to 90% being singletons. This chain uses TRBV6-1 with TRBJ1-1; TRBD1 is a possible D gene (5 bases). Sequencing input: CD8+ T cells from PBMCs. This sequence originates from a human donor with multiple sclerosis. CDR3 in DNA: TGTGCCAGCTCGGGACGGCTGAACACTGAAGCTTTCTTT. Encoded protein: CASSGRLNTEAFF.